This passage covers 11 T cell receptor beta chains from one sample sequenced in a study of T cells in localized non-small cell lung cancer. Method: immunoSEQ multiplex PCR; TCRdb's copy keeps in-frame clones and lacks some. In the table there are tens of thousands of clones, more than 90% of which are singletons. The sample consisted of peripheral blood, taken before any cancer treatment. The receptors stem from a female donor over 55 with stage I lung adenocarcinoma.

CDR3 residues: CASSPAGPGQGARALYGYTF. As DNA, the CDR3 is TGTGCCAGCTCACCCGCGGGCCCGGGACAGGGGGCGAGGGCCCTCTATGGCTACACCTTC. The J gene is TRBJ1-2, the V gene TRBV18, with 12 bases that match TRBD1. Losses at the gene ends were 3 bases for V and 4 bases for J; bases not matched to a gene: 18. This CDR3 region has 20 residues. CDR1 and CDR2 from the germline V gene are KGHSH and LQKENI.

This chain joins TRBV23-1 and TRBJ1-5; no firm D call. TRBV23-1 is an ORF for which the function is uncertain. The length of the CDR3 is 18 residues. V lost 4 bases and J 0 bases, leaving 19 bases between the germline ends. The CDR3 bases are TGCGCCAGCAGTCCTTGGCAAACTTCGAGGTTTAGCAATCAGCCCCAGCATTTT. Its translation is CASSPWQTSRFSNQPQHF.

The chain recombines TRBV2 with TRBJ2-3; 7 bases are a match to TRBD2. The CDR3 consists of 14 residues. Germline-derived CDR1 and CDR2 are SNHLY and FYNNEI. V trimming: 6 bases; J trimming: 2 bases; junction bases outside the gene matches: 5. The CDR3 sequence is CASRGGVDTDTQYF. The DNA of the CDR3 is TGTGCCAGCAGGGGGGGGGTGGACACAGATACGCAGTATTTT.

The chain carries TRBV5-1 and TRBJ1-1; tentative D call: TRBD1 (6 bases). Trimming removed 0 bases at V and 1 base at J, with 7 bases between. This CDR3 has 14 amino acids. CDR1 and CDR2 (germline): SGHRS, YFSETQ. The CDR3 region is CASSLGGPNTEAFF. CDR3 bases: TGCGCCAGCAGCTTGGGGGGGCCGAACACTGAAGCTTTCTTT. Full variable domain (missing parts from reference TRBV5-1 and TRBJ1-1): KAGVTQTPRYLIKTRGQQVTLSCSPISGHRSVSWYQQTPGQGLQFLFEYFSETQRNKGNFPGRFSGRQFSNSRSEMNVSTLELGDSALYLCASSLGGPNTEAFFGQGTRLTVV.

This CDR3 reads CASSPMGGGRGYTF. Here the CDR3 DNA reads TGTGCCAGCAGCCCGATGGGGGGCGGTAGGGGCTACACCTTC. V is TRBV9 and J is TRBJ1-2, with D perhaps matching TRBD1 (6 bases). From germline, CDR1 is SGDLS and CDR2 YYNGEE. V lost 4 bases to trimming and J lost 8 bases, with 18 bases between them. The CDR3 is made up of 14 amino acids.

This clone was seen a single time. This chain links TRBV7-2 with TRBJ2-3, with 7 bases that match TRBD2. With V trimmed by 7 bases and J by 6 bases, 10 bases remained unmatched. This CDR3 has 14 residues. Germline CDR1 is SGHTA and CDR2 is FQGNSA. CDR3 bases: TGTGCCAGCACCCCCGGGGGGAGCGCGGATACGCAGTATTTT. Amino acids: CASTPGGSADTQYF.

The rearrangement uses TRBV7-3 and TRBJ1-3; D perhaps matches TRBD1 (5 bases). The CDR3 is 16 amino acids. The germline V gene encodes CDR1 SGHTA and CDR2 FQGTGA. With 1 base removed from V and 0 bases from J, the gap between germline ends came to 10 bases. This chain's CDR3 is CASSLNPDSSGNTIYF. CDR3 nucleotides: TGTGCCAGCAGCTTAAACCCAGACAGCTCTGGAAACACCATATATTTT.

The chain has TRBV5-5 and TRBJ1-2; D is ambiguous. V was shortened by 7 bases and J by 2 bases, with 9 bases between the two germline ends. CDR1 is SGHKS, CDR2 YYEKEE, per germline (reference sequence). There are 12 residues in the CDR3. CDR3 in DNA: TGTGCCAGCTCTCCGGGGAACTATGGCTACACCTTC. Translation gives CASSPGNYGYTF.

The chain has TRBV7-9 and TRBJ2-5; no clear D gene. The germline V gene has CDR1 SEHNR and CDR2 FQNEAQ (reference sequence). The CDR3 extends over 14 amino acids. Trimming pared 2 bases from V and 2 bases from J, leaving 9 bases between. CDR3 sequence: CASSLRAKQETQYF. CDR3 in DNA: TGTGCCAGCAGCTTACGGGCTAAACAAGAGACCCAGTACTTC.

The genes are TRBV6-4 and TRBJ2-3; the match to TRBD1 covers 10 bases. In germline, CDR1 is MRHNA, CDR2 SNTAGT. The CDR3 contains 15 residues. Trimming at V came to 6 bases and at J to 6 bases, leaving 9 bases not matched to a gene. The CDR3 DNA follows: TGTGCCAGCAGCCGGGACAGGGGAGGAACTGATACGCAGTATTTT. It is translated as CASSRDRGGTDTQYF.

This clone was detected once. The J gene is TRBJ1-4, the V gene TRBV18, with TRBD1 matching over 7 bases. CDR1 KGHSH and CDR2 LQKENI come from the germline V gene. The CDR3 is made up of 14 amino acids. The ends lost 4 bases at V and 4 bases at J; junction bases unmatched: 3. In DNA form, the CDR3 reads TGTGCCAGCTCACTTGGACAGGATAATGAAAAACTGTTTTTT. It yields the protein CASSLGQDNEKLFF.